This T cell receptor (beta chain) appears in the sequencing data of a study of T cell repertoires in cytomegalovirus infection. Background on the study: Newly reported HLA-C-restricted and thoroughly characterized HLA-B-restricted CMV epitopes were employed. Indicated by public TCR beta signatures were CMV infection and matching HLA type. Study outcomes and limitations: Totalled public TCR beta family frequency picked out people who carried CMV plus the relevant HLA. Ex vivo, HLA-C-restricted CMV-specific TCR beta clonotypes prevailed over the rest of the response.

TCRdb passed the reads through MiXCR, listing each CDR3 protein once. Of around 540,000 distinct CDR3 sequences in the sample, roughly a third were seen once. With regard to this clonotype: Its matching antigen is unknown.

Germline V gives CDR1 SGHVS, CDR2 FQNEAQ. This CDR3 is 15 amino acids long. Trimming removed 2 bases at V and 0 bases at J, with 8 bases between. The source material was cultured PBMCs, sampled from culture after CMV antigen stimulation. The chain is built from TRBV7-8 and TRBJ2-1, with no clear D. The TCR was taken from a human donor in good health (CMV status not recorded). Some clones in this sample may be carry-over from other donors' samples. DNA for the CDR3: TGTGCCAGCAGCTTAACGTGGAGCTCCTACAATGAGCAGTTCTTC. Translated: CASSLTWSSYNEQFF.